This TCR beta chain derives from a study of vaccination effects on CD4 cells after COVID-19. CD4+ T cells specific for antigen were expanded with viral peptide pools by the ViraFEST assay before sequencing. Following culture for under 12 days, CD4+ T cells were isolated. The healthy vaccine recipients, who had no prior SARS-CoV-2 infection, showed negative nucleocapsid antibodies. TCRdb's copy holds only in-frame clones and misses some; the assay was immunoSEQ multiplex PCR. The table records 50,000 to 60,000 clones, roughly 70% of them present only once. Study-level results: Clones arising from infection and from vaccination showed marked clonal contraction late after vaccination.

V was trimmed by 1 base and J by 0 bases, leaving 4 bases between them. The CDR3 length is 13 residues. The germline V gene has CDR1 SGHDT and CDR2 YYEEEE. For this clone: Its antigen is unknown.

This clonotype was sampled from a human donor who received a COVID-19 vaccine. V is TRBV5-6 and J is TRBJ1-1; no clear D. Sequencing was performed on CD4+ T cells from PBMCs cultured with SARS-CoV-2 spike peptides, taken before COVID-19 vaccination. The CDR3 DNA reads TGTGCCAGCAGCTTGATGGTGAACACTGAAGCTTTCTTT. Protein: CASSLMVNTEAFF.